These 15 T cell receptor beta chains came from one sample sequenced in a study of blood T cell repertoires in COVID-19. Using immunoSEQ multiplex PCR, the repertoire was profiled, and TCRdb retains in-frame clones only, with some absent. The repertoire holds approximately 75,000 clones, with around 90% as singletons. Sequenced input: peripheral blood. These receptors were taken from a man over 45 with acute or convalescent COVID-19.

The CDR3 DNA is TGCGCCAGCAGCTTGTTCTTGAACACTGAAGCTTTCTTT. It yields the protein CASSLFLNTEAFF. The rearrangement links TRBV5-1 to TRBJ1-1; D unclear. Germline loops: CDR1 SGHRS, CDR2 YFSETQ. There are 13 residues in the CDR3. With 1 base removed from V and 0 bases from J, the gap between germline ends came to 4 bases.

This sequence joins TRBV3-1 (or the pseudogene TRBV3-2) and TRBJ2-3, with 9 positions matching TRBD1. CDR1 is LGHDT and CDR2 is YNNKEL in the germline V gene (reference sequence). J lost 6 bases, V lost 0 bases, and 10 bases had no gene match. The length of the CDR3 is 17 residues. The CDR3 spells CASSQDRFGTGSDTQYF. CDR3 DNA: TGTGCCAGCAGCCAAGATCGCTTCGGGACAGGGTCCGATACGCAGTATTTT.

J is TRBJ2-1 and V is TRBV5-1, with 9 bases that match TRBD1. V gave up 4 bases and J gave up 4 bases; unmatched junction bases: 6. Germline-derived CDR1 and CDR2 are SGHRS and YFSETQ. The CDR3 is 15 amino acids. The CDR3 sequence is CASSLEGTGYNEQFF. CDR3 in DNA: TGCGCCAGCAGCCTGGAAGGGACAGGGTACAATGAGCAGTTCTTC.

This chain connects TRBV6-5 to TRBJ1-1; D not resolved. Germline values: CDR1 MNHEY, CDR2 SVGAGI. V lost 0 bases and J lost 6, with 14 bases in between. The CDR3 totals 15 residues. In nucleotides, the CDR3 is TGTGCCAGCAGTTACTCCCCAGAAGGGCGGGCTGAAGCTTTCTTT. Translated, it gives CASSYSPEGRAEAFF.

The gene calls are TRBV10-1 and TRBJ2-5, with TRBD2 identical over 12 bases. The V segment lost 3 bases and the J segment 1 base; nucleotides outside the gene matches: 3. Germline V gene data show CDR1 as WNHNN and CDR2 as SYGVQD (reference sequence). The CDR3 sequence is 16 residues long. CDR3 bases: TGCGCCAGCAGTGAAACTAGCGGGGGGCCCCAAGAGACCCAGTACTTC. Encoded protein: CASSETSGGPQETQYF.

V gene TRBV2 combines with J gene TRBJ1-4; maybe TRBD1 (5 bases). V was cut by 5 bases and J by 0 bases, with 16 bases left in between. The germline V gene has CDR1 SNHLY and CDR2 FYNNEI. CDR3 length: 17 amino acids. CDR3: CASSSDTTDATNEKLFF. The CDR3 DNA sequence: TGTGCCAGCAGTTCGGACACAACAGATGCAACTAATGAAAAACTGTTTTTT.

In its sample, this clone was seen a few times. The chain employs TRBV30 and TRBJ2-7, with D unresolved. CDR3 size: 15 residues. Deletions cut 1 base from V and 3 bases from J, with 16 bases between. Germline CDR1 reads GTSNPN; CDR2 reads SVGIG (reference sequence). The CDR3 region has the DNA TGTGCCTGGAGTGCCCTAGGCGATATGATCTACGAGCAGTACTTC. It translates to CAWSALGDMIYEQYF. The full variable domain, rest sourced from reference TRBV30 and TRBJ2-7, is SQTIHQWPATLVQPVGSPLSLECTVEGTSNPNLYWYRQAAGRGLQLLFYSVGIGQISSEVPQNLSASRPQDRQFILSSKKLLLSDSGFYLCAWSALGDMIYEQYFGPGTRLTVT.

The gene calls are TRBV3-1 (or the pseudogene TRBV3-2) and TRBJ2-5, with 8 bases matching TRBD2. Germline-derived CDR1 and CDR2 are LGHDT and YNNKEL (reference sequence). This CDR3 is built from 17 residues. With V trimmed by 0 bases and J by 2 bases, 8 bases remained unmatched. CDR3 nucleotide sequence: TGTGCCAGCAGCCAAGATCTGATCGGGGGGGTACAAGAGACCCAGTACTTC. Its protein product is CASSQDLIGGVQETQYF.

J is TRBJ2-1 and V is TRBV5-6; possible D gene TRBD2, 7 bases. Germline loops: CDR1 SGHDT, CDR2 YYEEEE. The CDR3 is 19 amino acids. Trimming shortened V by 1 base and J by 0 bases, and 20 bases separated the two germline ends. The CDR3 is CASSLSQWRGLLSYNEQFF. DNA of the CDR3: TGTGCCAGCAGCTTGAGTCAATGGCGGGGGCTTCTCTCCTACAATGAGCAGTTCTTC.

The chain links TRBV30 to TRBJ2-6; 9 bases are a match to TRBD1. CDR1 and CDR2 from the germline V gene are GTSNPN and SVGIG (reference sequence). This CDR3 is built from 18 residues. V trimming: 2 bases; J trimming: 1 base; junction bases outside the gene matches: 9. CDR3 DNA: TGTGCCTGGAGTACAGGACAGGGGAAACTGTCTGGGGCCAACGTCCTGACTTTC. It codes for CAWSTGQGKLSGANVLTF.

The CDR3 DNA reads TGTGCCAGCAGTTATCGCAGGGTGGGGACAGATACGCAGTATTTT. Protein sequence: CASSYRRVGTDTQYF. The chain joins TRBV6-5 to TRBJ2-3; D may be TRBD1 (5 bases). The germline V gene has CDR1 MNHEY and CDR2 SVGAGI. V was clipped by 3 bases and J by 3 bases, with 13 bases between them. The CDR3 length is 15 residues.

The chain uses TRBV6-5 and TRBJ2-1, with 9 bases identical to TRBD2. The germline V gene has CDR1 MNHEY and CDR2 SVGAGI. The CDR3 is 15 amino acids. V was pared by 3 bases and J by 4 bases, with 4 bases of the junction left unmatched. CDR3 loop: CASSYSLAGYNEQFF. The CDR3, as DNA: TGTGCCAGCAGTTATAGCCTAGCGGGATACAATGAGCAGTTCTTC.

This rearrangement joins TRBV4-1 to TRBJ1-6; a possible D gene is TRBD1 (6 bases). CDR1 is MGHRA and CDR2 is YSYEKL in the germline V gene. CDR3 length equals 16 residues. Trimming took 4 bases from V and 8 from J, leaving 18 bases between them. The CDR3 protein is CASSPRNRELYSPLHF. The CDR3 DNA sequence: TGCGCCAGCAGCCCCCGTAACAGGGAGCTATATTCACCCCTCCACTTT.

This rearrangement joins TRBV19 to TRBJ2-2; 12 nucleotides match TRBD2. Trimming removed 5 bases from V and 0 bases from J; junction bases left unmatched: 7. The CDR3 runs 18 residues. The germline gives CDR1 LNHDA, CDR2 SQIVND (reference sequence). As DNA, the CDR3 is TGTGCCAGTAGTCCTGGGACTAGCGGGTATCCGAACACCGGGGAGCTGTTTTTT. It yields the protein CASSPGTSGYPNTGELFF.

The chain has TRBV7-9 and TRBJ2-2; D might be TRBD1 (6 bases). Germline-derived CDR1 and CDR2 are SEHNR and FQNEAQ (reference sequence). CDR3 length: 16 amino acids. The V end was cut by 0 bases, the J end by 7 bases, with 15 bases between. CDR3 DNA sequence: TGTGCCAGCAGCTTAGCGCTAATACAGGGAATCGGGGAGCTGTTTTTT. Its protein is CASSLALIQGIGELFF.